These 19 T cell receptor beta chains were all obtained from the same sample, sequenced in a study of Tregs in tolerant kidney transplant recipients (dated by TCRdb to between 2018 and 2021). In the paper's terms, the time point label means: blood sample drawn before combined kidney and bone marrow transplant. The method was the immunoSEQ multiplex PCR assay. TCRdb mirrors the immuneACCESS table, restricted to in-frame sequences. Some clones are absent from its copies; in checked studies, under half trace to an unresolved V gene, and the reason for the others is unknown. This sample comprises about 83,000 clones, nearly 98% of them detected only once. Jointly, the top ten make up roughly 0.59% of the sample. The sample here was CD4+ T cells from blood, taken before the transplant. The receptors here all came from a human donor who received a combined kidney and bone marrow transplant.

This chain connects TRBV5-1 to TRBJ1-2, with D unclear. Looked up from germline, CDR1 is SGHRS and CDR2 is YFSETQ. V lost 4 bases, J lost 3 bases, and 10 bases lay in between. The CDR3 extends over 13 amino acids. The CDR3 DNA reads TGCGCCAGCAGCCTCCGGGAGGACTATGGCTACACCTTC. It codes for CASSLREDYGYTF.

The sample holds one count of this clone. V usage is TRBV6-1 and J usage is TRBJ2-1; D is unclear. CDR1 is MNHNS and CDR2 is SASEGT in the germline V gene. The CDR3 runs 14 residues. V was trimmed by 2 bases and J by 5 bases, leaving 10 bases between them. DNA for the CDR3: TGTGCCAGCAGTGAAATACAGACGGACAATGAGCAGTTCTTC. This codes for CASSEIQTDNEQFF.

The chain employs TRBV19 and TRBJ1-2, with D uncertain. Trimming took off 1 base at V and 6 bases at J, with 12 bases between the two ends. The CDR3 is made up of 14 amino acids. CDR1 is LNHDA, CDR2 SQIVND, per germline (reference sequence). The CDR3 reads CASSIVPNRDGYTF. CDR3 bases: TGTGCCAGTAGTATAGTTCCCAACAGAGATGGCTACACCTTC.

The CDR3 is CASSFEGLNGYTF. CDR3 DNA: TGTGCCAGCAGCTTCGAGGGACTTAATGGCTACACCTTC. The rearrangement links TRBV7-3 to TRBJ1-2, with TRBD1 as a possible D gene (5 bases). The CDR3 length is 13 residues. Trimming shortened V by 3 bases and J by 6 bases, and 11 bases separated the two germline ends. Germline CDR1 reads SGHTA; CDR2 reads FQGTGA.

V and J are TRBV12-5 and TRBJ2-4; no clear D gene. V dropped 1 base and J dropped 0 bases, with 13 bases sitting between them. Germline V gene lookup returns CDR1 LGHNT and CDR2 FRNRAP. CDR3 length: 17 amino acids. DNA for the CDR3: TGTGCTAGTGGTTTGGCCCCCTCGACACTAGCCAAAAACATTCAGTACTTC. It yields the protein CASGLAPSTLAKNIQYF.

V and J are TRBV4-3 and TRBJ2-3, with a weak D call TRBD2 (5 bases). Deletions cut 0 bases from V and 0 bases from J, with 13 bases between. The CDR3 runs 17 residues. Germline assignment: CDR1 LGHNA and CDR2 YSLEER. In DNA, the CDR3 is TGCGCCAGCAGCCAAGATCGGGGTTCAAAAAGCACAGATACGCAGTATTTT. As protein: CASSQDRGSKSTDTQYF.

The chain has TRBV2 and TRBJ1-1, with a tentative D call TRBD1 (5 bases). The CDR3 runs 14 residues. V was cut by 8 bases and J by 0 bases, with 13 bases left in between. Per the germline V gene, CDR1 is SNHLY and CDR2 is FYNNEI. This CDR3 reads CASLQTALNTEAFF. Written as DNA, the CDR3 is TGTGCCAGCCTACAGACAGCGTTGAACACTGAAGCTTTCTTT.

The chain's CDR3 is CASSLQNYGYTF. The CDR3 DNA sequence: TGTGCCAGCAGCTTACAGAACTATGGCTACACCTTC. V is TRBV7-2 and J is TRBJ1-2, with D unresolved. The CDR3 length is 12 residues. The V gene lost 2 bases and the J gene lost 2 bases, with 3 bases spanning the gap. Per germline, CDR1 SGHTA and CDR2 FQGNSA. Based on the CDR3 plus reference TRBV7-2 and TRBJ1-2, the full variable domain is GAGVSQSPSNKVTEKGKDVELRCDPISGHTALYWYRQSLGQGLEFLIYFQGNSAPDKSGLPSDRFSAERTGGSVSTLTIQRTQQEDSAVYLCASSLQNYGYTFGSGTRLTVV.

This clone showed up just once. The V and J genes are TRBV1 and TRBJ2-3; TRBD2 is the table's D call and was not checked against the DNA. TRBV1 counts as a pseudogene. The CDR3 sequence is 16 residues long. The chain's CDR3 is CTSGASGGISTDTQYF. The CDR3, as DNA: TGCACCAGCGGGGCTAGCGGGGGGATTAGCACAGATACGCAGTATTTT.

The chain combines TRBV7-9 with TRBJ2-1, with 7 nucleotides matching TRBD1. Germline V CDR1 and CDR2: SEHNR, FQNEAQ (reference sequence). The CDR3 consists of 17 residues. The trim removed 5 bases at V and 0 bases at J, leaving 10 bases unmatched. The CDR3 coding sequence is TGTGCCAGCAGCCAAAGACAGGGCCTAGGCTCCTACAATGAGCAGTTCTTC. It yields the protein CASSQRQGLGSYNEQFF.

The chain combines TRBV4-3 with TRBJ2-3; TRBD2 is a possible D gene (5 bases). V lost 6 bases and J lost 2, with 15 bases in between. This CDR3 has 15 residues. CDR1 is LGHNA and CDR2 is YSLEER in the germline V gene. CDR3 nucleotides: TGCGCCAGCAGGCCAAGTAGCGCCTACACAGATACGCAGTATTTT. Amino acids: CASRPSSAYTDTQYF.

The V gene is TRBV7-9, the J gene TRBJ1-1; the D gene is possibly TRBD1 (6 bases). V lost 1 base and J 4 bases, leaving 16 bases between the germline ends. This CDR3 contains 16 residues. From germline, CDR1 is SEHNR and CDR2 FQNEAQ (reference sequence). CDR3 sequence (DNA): TGTGCCAGCAGCTTAGAGGGCCTAAGGGGGATCACTGAAGCTTTCTTT. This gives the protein CASSLEGLRGITEAFF. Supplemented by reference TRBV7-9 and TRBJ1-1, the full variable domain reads DTGVSQNPRHKITKRGQNVTFRCDPISEHNRLYWYRQTLGQGPEFLTYFQNEAQLEKSRLLSDRFSAERPKGSFSTLEIQRTEQGDSAMYLCASSLEGLRGITEAFFGQGTRLTVV.

CDR3 protein: CSVAYLRDTGNTIYF. DNA for the CDR3: TGCAGCGTTGCTTACCTTCGGGATACGGGAAACACCATATATTTT. The V gene is TRBV29-1, the J gene TRBJ1-3; D unclear. Trimming took 4 bases from V and 4 from J, leaving 17 bases between them. Germline V lookup: CDR1 SQVTM, CDR2 ANQGSEA. The CDR3 is made up of 15 amino acids.

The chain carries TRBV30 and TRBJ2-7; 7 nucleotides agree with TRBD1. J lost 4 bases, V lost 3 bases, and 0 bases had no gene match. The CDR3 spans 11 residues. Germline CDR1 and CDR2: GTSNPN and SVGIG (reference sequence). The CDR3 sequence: CAWSRGYEQYF. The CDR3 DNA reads TGTGCCTGGAGCAGGGGGTACGAGCAGTACTTC.

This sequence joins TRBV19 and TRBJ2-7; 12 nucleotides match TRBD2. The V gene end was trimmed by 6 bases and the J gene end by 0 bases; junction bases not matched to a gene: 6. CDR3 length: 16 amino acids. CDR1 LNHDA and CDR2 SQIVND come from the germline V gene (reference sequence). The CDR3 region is CASSRQLAGGSYEQYF. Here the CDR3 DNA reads TGTGCCAGTAGCCGACAACTAGCGGGAGGCTCCTACGAGCAGTACTTC.

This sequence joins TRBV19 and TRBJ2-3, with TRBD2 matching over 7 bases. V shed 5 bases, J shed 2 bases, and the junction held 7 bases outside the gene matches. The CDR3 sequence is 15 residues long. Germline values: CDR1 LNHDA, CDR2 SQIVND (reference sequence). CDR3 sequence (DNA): TGTGCCAGTAGTTTTGGGACTACTACCACAGATACGCAGTATTTT. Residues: CASSFGTTTTDTQYF.

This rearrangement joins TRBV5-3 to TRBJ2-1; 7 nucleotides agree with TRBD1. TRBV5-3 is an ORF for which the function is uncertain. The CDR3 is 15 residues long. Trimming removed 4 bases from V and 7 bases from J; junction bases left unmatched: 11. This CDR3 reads CARSSTGTVSNEQFF. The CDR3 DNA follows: TGTGCCAGAAGCAGCACCGGGACAGTGAGTAATGAGCAGTTCTTC.

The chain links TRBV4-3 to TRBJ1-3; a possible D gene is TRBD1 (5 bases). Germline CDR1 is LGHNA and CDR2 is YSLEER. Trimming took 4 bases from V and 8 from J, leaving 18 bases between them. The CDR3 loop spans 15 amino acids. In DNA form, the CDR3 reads TGCGCCAGCAGCCTCGACGGCAGGGTGGTGGACACCATATATTTT. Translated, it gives CASSLDGRVVDTIYF.

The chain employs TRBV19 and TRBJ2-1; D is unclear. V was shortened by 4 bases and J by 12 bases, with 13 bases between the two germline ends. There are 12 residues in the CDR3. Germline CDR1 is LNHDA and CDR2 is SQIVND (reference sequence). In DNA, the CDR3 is TGTGCCAGTAGTACACCGGGTCCTGCGCAGTTCTTC. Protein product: CASSTPGPAQFF.